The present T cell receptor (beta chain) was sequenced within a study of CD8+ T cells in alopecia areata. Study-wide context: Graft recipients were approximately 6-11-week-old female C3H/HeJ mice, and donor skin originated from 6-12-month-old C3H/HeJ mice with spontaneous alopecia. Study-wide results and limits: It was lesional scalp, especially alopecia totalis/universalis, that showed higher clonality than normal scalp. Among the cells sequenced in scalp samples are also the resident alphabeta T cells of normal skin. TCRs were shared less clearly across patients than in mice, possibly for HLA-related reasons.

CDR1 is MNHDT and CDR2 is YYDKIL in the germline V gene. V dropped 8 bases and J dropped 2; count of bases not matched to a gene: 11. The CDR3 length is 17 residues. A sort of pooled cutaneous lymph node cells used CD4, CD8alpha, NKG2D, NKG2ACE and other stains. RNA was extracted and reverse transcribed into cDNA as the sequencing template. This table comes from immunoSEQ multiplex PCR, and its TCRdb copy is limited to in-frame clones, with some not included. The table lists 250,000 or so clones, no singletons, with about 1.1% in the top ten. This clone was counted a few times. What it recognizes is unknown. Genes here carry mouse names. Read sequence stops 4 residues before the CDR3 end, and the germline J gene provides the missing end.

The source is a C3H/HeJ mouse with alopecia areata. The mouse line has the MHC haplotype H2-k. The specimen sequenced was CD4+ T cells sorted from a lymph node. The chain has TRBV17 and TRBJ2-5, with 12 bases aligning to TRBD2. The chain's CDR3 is CASASMGLGGLQDTQYF. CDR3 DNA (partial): TGTGCTAGCGCTTCAATGGGACTGGGGGGCCTCCAAGAC. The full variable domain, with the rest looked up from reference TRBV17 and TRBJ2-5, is DTTVKQNPRYKLARVGKPVNLICSQTMNHDTMYWYQKKPNQAPKLLLFYYDKILNREADTFEKFQSSRPNNSFCSLYIGSAGLEYSAMYLCASASMGLGGLQDTQYFGPGTRLLVL.